The T cell receptor (beta chain) under discussion was sequenced for a study of blood T cell repertoires in COVID-19. While infection was still active, Seattle patients were enrolled and then followed longitudinally. Original analysis: The assay estimated nucleated cells by amplifying reference gene primers. TCRdb's table, derived via immunoSEQ multiplex PCR, lists solely in-frame clones and lacks some. V, J and clone size were drawn from that table, and D and trimming were deduced from the DNA. The sample lists 250,000 to 300,000 clones; more than 70% were seen once. The V gene end was trimmed by 3 bases and the J gene end by 4 bases; junction bases not matched to a gene: 3. Germline lookup yields CDR1 LNHDA and CDR2 SQIVND (reference sequence). There are 15 residues in the CDR3.

The rearrangement joins TRBV19 to TRBJ1-5, with 10 bases aligning to TRBD1. The receptor was isolated from a woman in her 30s with COVID-19, enrolled during active disease. Sequenced input: peripheral blood. The CDR3 spells CASSMGTGANQPQHF. The CDR3, as DNA: TGTGCCAGTAGTATGGGGACAGGGGCTAATCAGCCCCAGCATTTT. The full variable domain, with the rest looked up from reference TRBV19 and TRBJ1-5, is DGGITQSPKYLFRKEGQNVTLSCEQNLNHDAMYWYRQDPGQGLRLIYYSQIVNDFQKGDIAEGYSVSREKKESFPLTVTSAQKNPTAFYLCASSMGTGANQPQHFGDGTRLSIL.